The text below deals with one TCR beta chain. Naive CD8 cells, CD45RO-negative and positively selected for CCR7, excluded terminally differentiated effector memory CD45RA+ cells. This entry comes from a study of shared clonotypes between healthy human individuals. Profiled with immunoSEQ multiplex PCR; TCRdb holds only in-frame clones, not every one. The data show some 800,000 clones, with about 92% seen just once and about 24% held by the top ten. The CDR3 is made up of 15 amino acids. The germline CDR1 and CDR2 sequences are LNHDA and SQIVND (reference sequence). V lost 3 bases and J lost 3; bases outside the gene matches: 7.

Material for sequencing was naive CD8+ T cells sorted from blood. The chain recombines TRBV19 with TRBJ1-2; 7 positions agree with TRBD1. The sequence came from a man under 40 in good health. The CDR3: CASSIHDRVDYGYTF. The CDR3 nucleotides are TGTGCCAGTAGTATTCATGACAGGGTTGACTATGGCTACACCTTC.